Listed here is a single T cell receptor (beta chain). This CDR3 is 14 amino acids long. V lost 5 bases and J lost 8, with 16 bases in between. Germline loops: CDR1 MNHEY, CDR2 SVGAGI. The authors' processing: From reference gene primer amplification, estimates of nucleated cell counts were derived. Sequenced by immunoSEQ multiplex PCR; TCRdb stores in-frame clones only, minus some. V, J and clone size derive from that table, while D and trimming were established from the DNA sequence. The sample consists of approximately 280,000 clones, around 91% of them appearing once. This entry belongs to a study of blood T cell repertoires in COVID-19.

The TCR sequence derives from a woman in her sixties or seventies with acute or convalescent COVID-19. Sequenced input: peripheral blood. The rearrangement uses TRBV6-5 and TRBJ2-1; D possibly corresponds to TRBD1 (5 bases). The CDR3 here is CASSQHQGYYEQFF. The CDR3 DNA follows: TGTGCCAGCAGTCAGCACCAGGGTTACTATGAGCAGTTCTTC.